This entry lists 12 T cell receptor beta chains sequenced from one sample in a study of blood T cell repertoires in COVID-19. Method: immunoSEQ multiplex PCR; TCRdb's copy keeps in-frame clones and lacks some. The sample includes 150,000 to 200,000 clones, around nine tenths of them seen just once. The sequenced sample was peripheral blood. The source of these receptors is a human donor in a cohort sampled during active COVID-19.

The chain combines TRBV5-1 with TRBJ2-3, with D possibly being TRBD2 (6 bases). V shed 0 bases and J shed 4 bases, with 6 bases lying between them. The CDR3 extends over 13 amino acids. The germline gives CDR1 SGHRS, CDR2 YFSETQ. DNA of the CDR3: TGCGCCAGCAGCTTGGGACTAGCAGATACGCAGTATTTT. Protein product: CASSLGLADTQYF.

V and J are TRBV28 and TRBJ2-1, with D unclear. V was pared by 4 bases and J by 12 bases, with 13 bases between. The germline CDR1 and CDR2 sequences are MDHEN and SYDVKM. CDR3 size: 12 residues. The CDR3 is CASSSNLPGQFF. The CDR3 bases are TGTGCCAGCAGTTCGAATCTCCCGGGGCAGTTCTTC.

This chain uses TRBV27 with TRBJ2-1; D not certain. Trimming cost V 6 bases and J 5 bases, with 8 bases left between them. The V gene's germline CDR1 is MNHEY and CDR2 SMNVEV (reference sequence). This CDR3 is built from 12 residues. The CDR3 coding sequence is TGTGCCAGCAGCCTAGACGACAATGAGCAGTTCTTC. Its protein product is CASSLDDNEQFF.

CDR3 sequence reads: CASSRPGGSQGYGYTF. The CDR3 nucleotides read TGTGCCAGCAGTCGGCCAGGGGGCTCTCAAGGATATGGCTACACCTTC. The V and J genes are TRBV28 and TRBJ1-2; 8 bases line up with TRBD1. V was pared by 5 bases and J by 5 bases, with 13 bases of the junction left unmatched. The germline gives CDR1 MDHEN, CDR2 SYDVKM. CDR3 length equals 16 residues.

This clone was recorded once. The V gene is TRBV5-5, the J gene TRBJ1-2; 7 nucleotides agree with TRBD1. There are 15 residues in the CDR3. Germline V gene sequence: CDR1 SGHKS, CDR2 YYEKEE (reference sequence). The J segment lost 3 bases and the V segment lost 2 bases, leaving 7 bases of the junction unmatched. The CDR3 coding sequence is TGTGCCAGCAGCTTTTTCCTGGGGACAGACTATGGCTACACCTTC. Protein product: CASSFFLGTDYGYTF.

This clone has a single count. The DNA for the CDR3 is TGTGCCAGCAGTACGGGACAGGGGGCGCTTGATGAAGCTTTCTTT. Translated: CASSTGQGALDEAFF. V and J are TRBV28 and TRBJ1-1; 12 bases agree with TRBD1. The germline gives CDR1 MDHEN, CDR2 SYDVKM. V shed 5 bases, J shed 7 bases, and the junction held 8 bases outside the gene matches. The CDR3 spans 15 residues.

About this clone itself: One junction end does not reproduce the germline sequence, and a read error may be involved. V usage is TRBV5-6 and J usage is TRBJ1-4; 7 nucleotides match TRBD1. The CDR3 length is 13 residues. From germline, CDR1 is SGHDT and CDR2 YYEEEE. The CDR3 loop reads CTSRGQENEKLFF. The CDR3 region has the DNA TGTACCAGCAGAGGACAGGAGAATGAAAAACTGTTTTTT.

The chain uses TRBV6-2 or TRBV6-3 and TRBJ2-1; 11 bases map to TRBD2. Trimming removed 1 base from V and 0 bases from J; junction bases left unmatched: 11. CDR3 size: 20 residues. Germline V gene sequence: CDR1 MNHEY, CDR2 SVGEGT. The CDR3 loop reads CASSYFLGTSGRSSYNEQFF. CDR3 bases: TGTGCCAGCAGTTACTTCCTCGGGACTAGCGGAAGGAGCTCCTACAATGAGCAGTTCTTC.

The rearrangement links TRBV11-2 to TRBJ2-7; 15 positions agree with TRBD2. Trimming took 4 bases from V and 5 from J; bases not matched to a gene: 9. The length of the CDR3 is 17 residues. In germline, CDR1 is SGHAT, CDR2 FQNNGV. This CDR3 reads CASSSESGTSGRHEQYF. CDR3 coding DNA: TGTGCCAGCAGCTCGGAGTCCGGGACTAGCGGGAGGCACGAGCAGTACTTC. The complete variable domain, with remaining parts taken from reference TRBV11-2 and TRBJ2-7, reads EAGVAQSPRYKIIEKRQSVAFWCNPISGHATLYWYQQILGQGPKLLIQFQNNGVVDDSQLPKDRFSAERLKGVDSTLKIQPAKLEDSAVYLCASSSESGTSGRHEQYFGPGTRLTVT.

The V call is TRBV18, the J call TRBJ2-5, with 13 bases fitting TRBD2. CDR3 length: 16 amino acids. The V segment lost 6 bases and the J segment 5 bases; nucleotides outside the gene matches: 9. Germline CDR1 reads KGHSH; CDR2 reads LQKENI. The CDR3, as DNA: TGTGCCAGCTCCAGAGGGACTAGCGGGGCCGGGGAGACCCAGTACTTC. It is translated as CASSRGTSGAGETQYF.

This clone turned up a few times. The chain carries TRBV5-4 and TRBJ1-2, with 10 bases identical to TRBD1. V shed 5 bases, J shed 7 bases, and the junction held 11 bases outside the gene matches. CDR3 length: 15 residues. Germline CDR1 and CDR2: SGHNT and YYREEE (reference sequence). In DNA, the CDR3 is TGTGCCAGCAGTCAGGTACTGGGACAGGGGCGTGGCTACACCTTC. This encodes CASSQVLGQGRGYTF.

The chain carries TRBV5-1 and TRBJ2-2, with D unclear. The ends were cut back, 0 bases at V and 4 bases at J, with 4 bases in the middle. Germline V gene sequence: CDR1 SGHRS, CDR2 YFSETQ. CDR3 size: 13 residues. The CDR3 DNA is TGCGCCAGCAGCTTGGGTAGCACCGGGGAGCTGTTTTTT. Protein: CASSLGSTGELFF.